Below, 8 T cell receptor beta chains from the same sample are listed, as sequenced in a study of T cells expressing NK-cell markers. Reanalyzing the 5' RACE reads, TCRdb keeps one entry per CDR3 protein, without DNA. Its table lists roughly 180,000 distinct CDR3 sequences. Specimen: blood T cells: a sorted CD56 or NKG2C T cell subset, CD4+ or CD8+ T cells, or bulk PBMC T cells (not recorded which). These TCRs come from a woman between 18 and 69 years old in good health.

The genes are TRBV24-1 and TRBJ2-1; the TCRdb call, TRBD1, lacks DNA for checking. The germline CDR1 and CDR2 sequences are KGHDR and SFDVKD. The CDR3 length is 14 residues. CDR3 region: CATSEGDSYNEQFF.

The V and J genes are TRBV18 and TRBJ2-2. In germline, CDR1 is KGHSH, CDR2 LQKENI. The CDR3 sequence is 14 residues long. CDR3 sequence: CASSRPTFTGELFF.

The chain is built from TRBV4-1 and TRBJ2-3; no DNA is available, so the TRBD1 call from TCRdb remains unchecked. CDR1 and CDR2 (germline): MGHRA, YSYEKL. CDR3 length: 16 amino acids. CDR3 loop: CASSQETGTGGDTQYF.

J is TRBJ2-3 and V is TRBV12-3 or TRBV12-4; TCRdb names TRBD1, which stays unverified in the absence of DNA. CDR3 length: 17 residues. The CDR3 is CASSLRANTGSTDTQYF.

This rearrangement joins TRBV20-1 to TRBJ2-1; the D gene TCRdb calls, TRBD1, cannot be checked with no DNA. The CDR3 has 15 residues. The V gene's germline CDR1 is DFQATT and CDR2 SNEGSKA (reference sequence). This chain's CDR3 is CSARSAQGVYNEQFF.

The CDR3 is CASARGETYNEQFF. V and J are TRBV6-1 and TRBJ2-1; TCRdb gives TRBD2 as the D gene, but with no DNA this cannot be confirmed. CDR1 is MNHNS and CDR2 is SASEGT in the germline V gene. The CDR3 is 14 amino acids.

This sequence joins TRBV20-1 and TRBJ2-5; TCRdb's D call, TRBD2, is unchecked because there is no DNA. This CDR3 is 14 amino acids long. The germline V gene encodes CDR1 DFQATT and CDR2 SNEGSKA (reference sequence). This CDR3 is CSASTRLATETQYF.

V usage is TRBV7-2 and J usage is TRBJ2-1; TCRdb returns TRBD1, unconfirmable since there is no DNA. The CDR3 consists of 15 residues. CDR1 SGHTA and CDR2 FQGNSA come from the germline V gene. CDR3 amino acids: CASSLKGARPTEQFF.